These T cell receptor beta chains were read from a single sample in a study of blood T cells in healthy people across ages. Using its own MiXCR run on the 5' RACE reads, TCRdb lists one record per CDR3 protein. The sample contains roughly 1,500,000 distinct CDR3 sequences, roughly 30% of which appear only once. Sequenced sample: blood. The receptors shown here come from a woman in her thirties in good health. Each CDR3 is given with its conserved first and last residue. D genes are given only for firm matches. Clone size is stated in some rows and not others, as once, few, many or a class when expanded.

J gene,clone size,V gene,D gene,CDR3 protein,CDR3 DNA
TRBJ2-7,NA,TRBV27,TRBD2,CASSIRTSGRSPYEQYF,TGTGCCAGCAGTATTAGGACTAGCGGGAGATCGCCCTACGAGCAGTACTTC
TRBJ2-1,few,TRBV6-5,NA,CASSYSKWLSYNEQFF,TGTGCCAGCAGTTACTCGAAGTGGCTTTCCTACAATGAGCAGTTCTTC
TRBJ1-2,NA,TRBV5-1,TRBD1,CASGQGINYGYTF,TGCGCCAGCGGACAGGGGATCAACTATGGCTACACCTTC
TRBJ1-1,NA,TRBV6-5,NA,CASRGSASRGFSAFF,TGTGCCAGCAGGGGATCGGCATCTAGGGGTTTTTCGGCTTTCTTT
TRBJ2-7,NA,TRBV6-6,NA,CASSYKTGYIYEQYF,TGTGCCAGCAGTTATAAGACAGGCTATATCTACGAGCAGTACTTC
TRBJ1-1,NA,TRBV6-1,NA,CASSEPSSLGLAAFF,TGTGCCAGCAGTGAGCCCTCATCACTTGGACTAGCAGCTTTCTTT
TRBJ2-3,NA,TRBV7-9,NA,CASSLGGDQPQYF,TGTGCCAGCAGCTTAGGGGGAGATCAGCCCCAGTATTTT
TRBJ2-3,few,TRBV6-1,NA,CASNWATRVADTQYF,TGTGCCAGCAACTGGGCGACACGGGTGGCAGATACGCAGTATTTT
TRBJ2-3,NA,TRBV6-2/TRBV6-3,NA,CASSPTYDSSADTQYF,TGTGCCAGCAGTCCAACCTATGACTCCTCCGCGGATACGCAGTATTTT
TRBJ2-3,few,TRBV5-1,TRBD2,CASSLPSPSGGRTDTQYF,TGCGCCAGCAGCTTGCCATCCCCTTCGGGAGGTAGGACAGATACGCAGTATTTT
TRBJ2-6,NA,TRBV28,NA,CASSSDRLSGANVLTF,TGTGCCAGCAGTTCGGACCGCCTCTCTGGGGCCAACGTCCTGACTTTC
TRBJ1-2,NA,TRBV6-1,NA,CASGWGTYGYTF,TGTGCCAGCGGTTGGGGGACCTATGGCTACACCTTC
TRBJ1-2,few,TRBV20-1,TRBD1,CSARGATGANYGYTF,TGCAGTGCTAGAGGAGCGACAGGGGCTAACTATGGCTACACCTTC
TRBJ2-1,NA,TRBV20-1,TRBD2,CSALRLAVKSSYNEQFF,TGCAGTGCTTTGCGACTAGCGGTCAAGAGCTCCTACAATGAGCAGTTCTTC
TRBJ1-2,NA,TRBV30,NA,CAWSSYGYTF,TGTGCCTGGAGTAGCTATGGCTACACCTTC
TRBJ2-3,once,TRBV6-5,TRBD2,CASRRSGGADTQYF,TGTGCCAGCAGAAGGAGTGGGGGGGCAGATACGCAGTATTTT
TRBJ2-6,many,TRBV7-9,NA,CASSLGVGANVLTF,TGTGCCAGCAGTTTGGGGGTAGGGGCCAACGTCCTGACTTTC
TRBJ2-3,once,TRBV5-6,NA,CASSLGQGSLTDTQYF,TGTGCCAGCAGCTTGGGGCAGGGGAGCCTCACAGATACGCAGTATTTT
TRBJ2-1,NA,TRBV5-1,TRBD2,CASTIIAGAPPGDEQFF,TGCGCCAGCACTATAATAGCGGGGGCCCCGCCGGGAGATGAGCAGTTCTTC
TRBJ2-3,NA,TRBV27,NA,CASGPRSGVRSDTQYF,TGTGCCAGCGGGCCCAGGTCGGGGGTACGGTCGGATACGCAGTATTTT
TRBJ2-7,NA,TRBV5-1,TRBD2,CASSLASVAGGSYNEQYF,TGCGCCAGCAGCTTGGCCAGTGTCGCGGGAGGGTCCTACAATGAGCAGTACTTC
TRBJ2-1,few,TRBV12-3/TRBV12-4,NA,CASDDGLSYNEQFF,TGTGCCAGCGATGACGGGCTCTCCTACAATGAGCAGTTCTTC
TRBJ2-1,NA,TRBV20-1,TRBD2,CSATTLAGGAEQFF,TGCAGTGCTACTACCCTAGCGGGAGGGGCTGAGCAGTTCTTC
TRBJ1-2,NA,TRBV6-1,NA,CASSEAAGYGYTF,TGTGCCAGCAGTGAAGCTGCGGGCTATGGCTACACCTTC
TRBJ2-4,NA,TRBV20-1,NA,CSAIRTPLRDGSSKNIQYF,TGCAGTGCTATTCGGACGCCCCTGCGGGATGGGTCTTCCAAAAACATTCAGTACTTC
TRBJ2-2,NA,TRBV13,NA,CASSSKLVGGPDGELFF,TGTGCCAGCAGCTCCAAACTAGTGGGGGGGCCCGACGGGGAGCTGTTTTTT
TRBJ2-7,NA,TRBV7-8,NA,CASSPRTYNEQYF,TGTGCCAGCAGCCCACGGACCTACAATGAGCAGTACTTC
TRBJ2-5,NA,TRBV25-1,TRBD1,CASSESGTGRETQYF,TGTGCCAGCAGTGAATCCGGGACAGGGAGGGAGACCCAGTACTTC
TRBJ1-1,NA,TRBV5-1,NA,CASSLGLSDMNTEAFF,TGCGCCAGCAGCTTGGGGCTCAGCGACATGAACACTGAAGCTTTCTTT
TRBJ2-2,NA,TRBV20-1,NA,CSSGGFTGELFF,TGCAGTTCAGGGGGGTTCACCGGGGAGCTGTTTTTT
TRBJ1-2,few,TRBV24-1,NA,CATAGGEGLYGYTF,TGTGCCACCGCGGGGGGTGAAGGCCTCTATGGCTACACCTTC
TRBJ1-2,NA,TRBV15,NA,CATSRDLDGYTF,TGTGCCACCAGCAGAGATTTGGACGGCTACACCTTC
TRBJ2-1,many,TRBV29-1,TRBD2,CSAKPGTSNEQFF,TGCAGCGCCAAACCAGGGACTAGCAATGAGCAGTTCTTC
TRBJ1-1,NA,TRBV11-2,NA,CASSLDWVSGTEAFF,TGTGCCAGCAGCTTAGATTGGGTCTCGGGGACTGAAGCTTTCTTT
TRBJ2-5,few,TRBV6-5,NA,CASSYSVGGGGETQYF,TGTGCCAGCAGTTACTCGGTAGGAGGGGGCGGAGAGACCCAGTACTTC
TRBJ2-7,NA,TRBV12-3/TRBV12-4,TRBD2,CASSPRAGGQGEQYF,TGTGCCAGCAGTCCCCGAGCGGGAGGGCAGGGGGAGCAGTACTTC
TRBJ1-4,NA,TRBV4-1,NA,CASSPFGGRNEKLFF,TGCGCCAGCAGCCCGTTTGGGGGACGCAATGAAAAACTGTTTTTT
TRBJ2-3,many,TRBV12-3/TRBV12-4,TRBD1,CASTPRDRGTDTQYF,TGTGCCAGCACCCCCCGGGACAGGGGGACAGATACGCAGTATTTT
TRBJ2-5,few,TRBV27,NA,CASSLNPSWEQYF,TGTGCCAGCAGTTTAAATCCCTCATGGGAGCAGTACTTC
TRBJ1-6,NA,TRBV15,TRBD1,CATSAGGHPPLHF,TGTGCCACCTCGGCAGGGGGCCACCCACCCCTCCACTTT
TRBJ1-6,NA,TRBV3-1,TRBD1,CASSHIRTGVSPLHF,TGTGCCAGCAGCCATATAAGGACAGGGGTTTCACCCCTCCACTTT
TRBJ2-6,few,TRBV5-1,NA,CASNFGDVLSGANVLTF,TGCGCCAGCAACTTCGGGGACGTTCTCTCTGGGGCCAACGTCCTGACTTTC
TRBJ2-7,few,TRBV4-1,NA,CAGSGPQYF,TGCGCCGGCTCAGGGCCCCAGTACTTC
TRBJ2-5,NA,TRBV18,TRBD2,CASSPLAGRSEETQYF,TGTGCCAGCTCACCACTTGCCGGGAGGAGCGAAGAGACCCAGTACTTC
TRBJ2-5,few,TRBV20-1,TRBD2,CSATGTSEETQYF,TGCAGTGCTACCGGGACTAGCGAAGAGACCCAGTACTTC
TRBJ2-5,few,TRBV27,NA,CASSPQDTGETQYF,TGTGCCAGCAGTCCACAGGACACTGGGGAGACCCAGTACTTC
TRBJ1-5,NA,TRBV6-4,NA,CASSDLIVARANQPQHF,TGTGCCAGCAGTGACTTAATAGTTGCAAGGGCCAATCAGCCCCAGCATTTT
TRBJ2-1,NA,TRBV5-6,TRBD2,CASSRELAGVGEQFF,TGTGCCAGCAGCAGAGAACTAGCGGGAGTTGGTGAGCAGTTCTTC
TRBJ2-5,NA,TRBV28,NA,CASSWGLVETQYF,TGTGCCAGCAGCTGGGGGCTGGTGGAGACCCAGTACTTC
TRBJ2-5,NA,TRBV20-1,TRBD2,CSAGVGGRVRETQYF,TGCAGTGCTGGAGTAGGCGGGAGGGTCCGGGAGACCCAGTACTTC
TRBJ1-2,NA,TRBV12-3/TRBV12-4,NA,CASTHWGVINGYGYTF,TGTGCCAGCACCCACTGGGGGGTTATCAACGGATATGGCTACACCTTC
TRBJ2-5,NA,TRBV6-2/TRBV6-3,TRBD2,CASGGSGLGGETRYF,TGTGCCAGCGGGGGATCTGGACTAGGCGGAGAGACCCGGTACTTC